This TCR beta chain appears in the sequencing data of a study of breast tumors, draining lymph nodes, adjacent tissues. Study-level points and caveats: The data were judged consistent with most tumor T cells coming from lymph node and expanding in tumor. Tumor and nontumor repertoires were significantly more similar in luminal-like than in basal-like breast cancer. Compared with lymph nodes, tumors were less diverse; compared with nontumor tissue, more.

Breast cancer patients provided tissue from their axillary draining lymph nodes. Germline trimming cut 7 bases from V and 5 bases from J; bases unmatched to any gene: 6. The CDR3 extends over 13 amino acids. Germline V CDR1 and CDR2: SQVTM, ANQGSEA. There are many counts of this clonotype. Its matching antigen is unknown. TCRdb analysed the multiplex PCR reads with MiXCR anew, one entry per CDR3 protein. The top ten hold 1.1% of the sample, which has under 350,000 distinct CDR3 sequences, more than 30% seen once. The material sequenced was axillary lymph node tissue. This sequence joins TRBV29-1 and TRBJ2-1; TRBD2 matches 9 bases. The TCR sequence derives from a female donor with breast cancer. Some clones in this sample may be carry-over from other donors' samples. The CDR3 here is CSAPRGGNNEQFF. CDR3 bases: TGCAGCGCCCCGCGGGGGGGAAACAATGAGCAGTTCTTC.